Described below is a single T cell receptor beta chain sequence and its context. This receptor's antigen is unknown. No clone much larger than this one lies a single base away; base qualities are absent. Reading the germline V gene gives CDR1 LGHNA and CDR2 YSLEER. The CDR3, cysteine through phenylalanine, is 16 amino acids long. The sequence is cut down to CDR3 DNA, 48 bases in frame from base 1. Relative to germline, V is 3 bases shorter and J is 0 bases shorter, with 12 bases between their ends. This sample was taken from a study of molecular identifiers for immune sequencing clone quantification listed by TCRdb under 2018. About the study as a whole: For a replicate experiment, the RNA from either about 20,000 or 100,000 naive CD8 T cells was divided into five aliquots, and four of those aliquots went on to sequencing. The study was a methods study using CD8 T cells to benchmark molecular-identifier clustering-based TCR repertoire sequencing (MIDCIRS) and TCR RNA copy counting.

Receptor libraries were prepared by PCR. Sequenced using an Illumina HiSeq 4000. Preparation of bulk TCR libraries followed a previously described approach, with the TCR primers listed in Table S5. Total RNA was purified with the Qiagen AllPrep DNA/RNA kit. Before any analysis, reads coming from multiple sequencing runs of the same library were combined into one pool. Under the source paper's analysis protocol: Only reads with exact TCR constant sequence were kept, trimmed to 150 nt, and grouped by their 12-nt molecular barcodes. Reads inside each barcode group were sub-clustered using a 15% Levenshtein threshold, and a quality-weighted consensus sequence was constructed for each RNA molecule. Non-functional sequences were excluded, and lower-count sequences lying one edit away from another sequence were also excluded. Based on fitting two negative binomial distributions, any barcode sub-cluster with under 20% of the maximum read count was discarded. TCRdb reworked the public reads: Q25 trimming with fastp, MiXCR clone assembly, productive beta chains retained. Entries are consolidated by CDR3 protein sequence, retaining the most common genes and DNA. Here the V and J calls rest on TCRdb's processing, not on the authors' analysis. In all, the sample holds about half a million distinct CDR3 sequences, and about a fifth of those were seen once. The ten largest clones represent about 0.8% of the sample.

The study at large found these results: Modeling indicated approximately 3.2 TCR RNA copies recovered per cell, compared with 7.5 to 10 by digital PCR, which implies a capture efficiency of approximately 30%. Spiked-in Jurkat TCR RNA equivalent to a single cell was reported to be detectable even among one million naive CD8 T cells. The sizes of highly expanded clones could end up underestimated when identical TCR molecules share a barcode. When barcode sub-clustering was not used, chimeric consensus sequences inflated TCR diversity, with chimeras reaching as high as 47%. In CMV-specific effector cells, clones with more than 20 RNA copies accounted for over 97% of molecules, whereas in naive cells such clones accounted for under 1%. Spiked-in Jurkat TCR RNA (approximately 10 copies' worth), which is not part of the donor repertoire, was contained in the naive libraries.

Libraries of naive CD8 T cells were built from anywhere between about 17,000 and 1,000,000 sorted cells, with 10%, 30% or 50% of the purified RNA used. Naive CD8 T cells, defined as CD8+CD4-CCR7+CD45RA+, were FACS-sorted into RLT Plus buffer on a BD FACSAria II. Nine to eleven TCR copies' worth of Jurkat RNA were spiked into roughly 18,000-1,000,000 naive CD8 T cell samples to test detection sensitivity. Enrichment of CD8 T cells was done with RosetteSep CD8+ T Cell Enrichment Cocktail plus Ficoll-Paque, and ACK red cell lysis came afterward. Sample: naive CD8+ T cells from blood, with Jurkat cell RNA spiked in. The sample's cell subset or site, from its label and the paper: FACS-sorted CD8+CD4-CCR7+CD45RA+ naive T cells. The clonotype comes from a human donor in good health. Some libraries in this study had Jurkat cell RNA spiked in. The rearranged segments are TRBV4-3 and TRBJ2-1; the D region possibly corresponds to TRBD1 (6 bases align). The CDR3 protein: CASSHSRGSSYNEQFF. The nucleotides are TGCGCCAGCAGCCATTCTAGGGGGAGCTCCTACAATGAGCAGTTCTTC.